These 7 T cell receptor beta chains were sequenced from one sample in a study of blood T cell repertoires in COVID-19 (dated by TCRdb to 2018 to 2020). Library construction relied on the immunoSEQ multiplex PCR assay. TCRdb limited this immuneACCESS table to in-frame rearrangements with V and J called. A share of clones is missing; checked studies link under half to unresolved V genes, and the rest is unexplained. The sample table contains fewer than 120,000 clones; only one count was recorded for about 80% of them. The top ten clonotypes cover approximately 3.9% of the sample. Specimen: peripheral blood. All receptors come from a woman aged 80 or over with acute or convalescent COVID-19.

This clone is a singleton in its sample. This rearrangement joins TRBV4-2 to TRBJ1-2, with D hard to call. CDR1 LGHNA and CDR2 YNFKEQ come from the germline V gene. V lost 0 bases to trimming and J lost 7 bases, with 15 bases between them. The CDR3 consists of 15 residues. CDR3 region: CASSQDRLAIVGYTF. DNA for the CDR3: TGTGCCAGCAGCCAAGATCGGTTAGCAATCGTTGGCTACACCTTC.

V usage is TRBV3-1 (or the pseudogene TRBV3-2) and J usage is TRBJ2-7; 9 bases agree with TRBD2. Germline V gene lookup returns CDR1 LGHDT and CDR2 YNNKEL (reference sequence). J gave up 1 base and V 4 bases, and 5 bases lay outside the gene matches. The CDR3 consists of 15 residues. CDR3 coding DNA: TGTGCCAGCAGCCTTCTAGCGGGGTTTTCCTACGAGCAGTACTTC. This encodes CASSLLAGFSYEQYF.

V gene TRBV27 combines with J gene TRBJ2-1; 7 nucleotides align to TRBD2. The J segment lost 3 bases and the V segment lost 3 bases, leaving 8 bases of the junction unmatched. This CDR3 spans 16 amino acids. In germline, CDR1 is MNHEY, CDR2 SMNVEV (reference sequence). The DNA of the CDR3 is TGTGCCAGCAGTTTCGGGCTAGCGGACGGCTACAATGAGCAGTTCTTC. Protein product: CASSFGLADGYNEQFF.

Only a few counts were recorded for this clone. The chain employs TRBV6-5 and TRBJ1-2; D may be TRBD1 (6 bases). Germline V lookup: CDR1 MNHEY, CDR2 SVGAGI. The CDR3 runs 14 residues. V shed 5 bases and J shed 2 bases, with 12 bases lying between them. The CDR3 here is CASSTGLANYGYTF. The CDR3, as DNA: TGTGCCAGCAGTACAGGGTTGGCAAACTATGGCTACACCTTC.

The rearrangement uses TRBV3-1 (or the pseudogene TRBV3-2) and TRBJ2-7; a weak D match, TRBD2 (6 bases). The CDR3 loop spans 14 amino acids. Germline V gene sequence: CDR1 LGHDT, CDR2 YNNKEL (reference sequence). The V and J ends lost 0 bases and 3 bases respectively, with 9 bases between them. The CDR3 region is CASSQDRLVYEQYF. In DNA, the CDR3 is TGTGCCAGCAGCCAAGATAGACTAGTCTACGAGCAGTACTTC.

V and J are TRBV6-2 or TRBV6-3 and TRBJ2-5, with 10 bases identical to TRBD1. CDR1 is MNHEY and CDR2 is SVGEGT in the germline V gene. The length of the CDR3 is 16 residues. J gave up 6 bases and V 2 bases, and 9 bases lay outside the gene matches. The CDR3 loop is CASSYDGTGASKTQYF. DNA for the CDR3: TGTGCCAGCAGTTACGACGGGACAGGGGCCTCAAAGACCCAGTACTTC.

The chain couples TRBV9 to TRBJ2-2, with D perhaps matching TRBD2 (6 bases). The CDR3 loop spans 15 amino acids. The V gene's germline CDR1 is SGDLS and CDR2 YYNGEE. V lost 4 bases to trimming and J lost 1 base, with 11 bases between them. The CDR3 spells CASSPGRGNTGELFF. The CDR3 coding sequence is TGTGCCAGCAGCCCCGGGAGAGGGAACACCGGGGAGCTGTTTTTT.